This T cell receptor beta chain is from a study of T cell changes during pregnancy in multiple sclerosis. Assay used: immunoSEQ multiplex PCR; TCRdb lists only in-frame clones, some missing. The table lists tens of thousands of clones, roughly nine tenths of them singletons, with around 6.3% in the top ten. This CDR3 is 11 amino acids long. In germline, CDR1 is MNHEY, CDR2 SVGAGI. Trimming took off 6 bases at V and 3 bases at J, with 6 bases between the two ends. Sequenced material: CD8+ T cells from peripheral blood mononuclear cells, taken in the third trimester of pregnancy. This clonotype originated in a female donor with multiple sclerosis, enrolled in a pregnancy study. The chain joins TRBV6-5 to TRBJ2-7; the D gene is possibly TRBD1 (5 bases). The CDR3 DNA sequence: TGTGCCAGCAGAACAGGCTACGAGCAGTACTTC. Protein: CASRTGYEQYF.